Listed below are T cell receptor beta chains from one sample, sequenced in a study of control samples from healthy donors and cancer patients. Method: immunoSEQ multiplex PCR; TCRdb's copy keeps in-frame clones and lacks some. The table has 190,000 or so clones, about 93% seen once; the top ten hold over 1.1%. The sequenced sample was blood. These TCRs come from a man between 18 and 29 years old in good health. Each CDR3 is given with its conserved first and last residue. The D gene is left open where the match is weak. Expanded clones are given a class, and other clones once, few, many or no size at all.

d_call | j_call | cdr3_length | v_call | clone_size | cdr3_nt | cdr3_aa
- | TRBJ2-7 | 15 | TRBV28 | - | TGTGCCAGCAAGGTCATTGGGAAAAGCTCCTACGAGCAGTACTTC | CASKVIGKSSYEQYF
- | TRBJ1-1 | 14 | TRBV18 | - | TGTGCCAGCTCACAACAGGTGGGAGGCACTGAAGCTTTCTTT | CASSQQVGGTEAFF
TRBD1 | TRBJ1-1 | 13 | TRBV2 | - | TGTGCCAGCAGTGATCCAGGGGGATTTGAAGCTTTCTTT | CASSDPGGFEAFF
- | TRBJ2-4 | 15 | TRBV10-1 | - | TGCGCCCACGTCTGGGCAGGGGTAGCCAAAAACATTCAGTACTTC | CAHVWAGVAKNIQYF
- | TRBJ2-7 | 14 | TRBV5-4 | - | TGTGCCAGCAGCTCGGCAGGTTACTCCTACGAGCAGTACTTC | CASSSAGYSYEQYF
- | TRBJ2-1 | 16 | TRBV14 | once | TGTGCCAGCAGCCAACGTCCGGGACTGGCGCAGAATGAGCAGTTCTTC | CASSQRPGLAQNEQFF
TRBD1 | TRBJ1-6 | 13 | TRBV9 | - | TGTGCCAGGGAAAGACAGGGGAATTCACCCCTCCACTTT | CARERQGNSPLHF
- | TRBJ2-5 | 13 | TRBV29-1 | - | TGCAGCGTAGCAATGGGGGGGCGCGAGACCCAGTACTTC | CSVAMGGRETQYF
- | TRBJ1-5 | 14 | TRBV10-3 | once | TGTGCCATCCGGAATGGGGGTAACAATCAGCCCCAGCATTTT | CAIRNGGNNQPQHF
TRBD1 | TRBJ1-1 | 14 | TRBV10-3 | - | TGTGCCATCAGCCTAACAGGGGGAGATGCTGAAGCTTTCTTT | CAISLTGGDAEAFF
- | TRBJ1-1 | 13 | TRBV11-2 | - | TGTGCCTCCGGGCGGGGCGCCGGTCCTGAAGCTTTCTTT | CASGRGAGPEAFF
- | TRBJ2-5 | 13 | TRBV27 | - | TGTGCCAGCAGTTTAGGCGGTCCGGAGACCCAGTACTTC | CASSLGGPETQYF
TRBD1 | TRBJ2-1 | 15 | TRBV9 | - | TGTGCCAGCACCAGACAGGGTAATACCTACAATGAGCAGTTCTTC | CASTRQGNTYNEQFF
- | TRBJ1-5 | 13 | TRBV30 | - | TGTGCCTGGAGCACACTTAGCAATCAGCCCCAGCATTTT | CAWSTLSNQPQHF
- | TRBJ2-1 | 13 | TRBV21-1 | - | TGTGCCAGCAGCAAAGCGAGGGCCCCCGCCCCGTTCTTC | CASSKARAPAPFF
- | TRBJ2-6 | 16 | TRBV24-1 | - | TGTGCCACCAGTGGACAGCCTCACTCTGGGGCCAACGTCCTGACTTTC | CATSGQPHSGANVLTF
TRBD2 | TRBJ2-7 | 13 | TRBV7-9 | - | TGTGCCAGCAGCTTAGGGCGGGAGTACGAGCAGTACTTC | CASSLGREYEQYF
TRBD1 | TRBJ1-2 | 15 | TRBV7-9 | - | TGTGCCAGCAGCTTAGCGGGACAGGGATACTATGGCTACACCTTC | CASSLAGQGYYGYTF
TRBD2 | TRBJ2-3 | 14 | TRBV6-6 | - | TGTGCCAGCACCGCGGGGGGTTTGACAGATACGCAGTATTTT | CASTAGGLTDTQYF
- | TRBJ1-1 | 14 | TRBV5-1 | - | TGCGCCAGCAGCCTACAGGGCGAGGGGACTGAAGCTTTCTTT | CASSLQGEGTEAFF
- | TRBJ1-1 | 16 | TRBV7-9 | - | TGTGCCAGCAGCTCATCCCCAGGACACGGAAACACTGAAGCTTTCTTT | CASSSSPGHGNTEAFF
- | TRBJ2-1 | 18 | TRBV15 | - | TGTGCCACCAGCAGAGATTACGGGAGTCGGATTACTGACAATGAGCAGTTCTTC | CATSRDYGSRITDNEQFF
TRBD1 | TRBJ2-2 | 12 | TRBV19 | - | TGTGCCAGTAGCACAGGGGTCGGGGAGCTGTTTTTT | CASSTGVGELFF
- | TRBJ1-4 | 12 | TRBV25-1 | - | TGTGCCAGCAGTGAATATCCCGGGAAACTGTTTTTT | CASSEYPGKLFF
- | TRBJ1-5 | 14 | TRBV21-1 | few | TGTGCCAGCAACCCCGGGACAGAGAATCAGCCCCAGCATTTT | CASNPGTENQPQHF
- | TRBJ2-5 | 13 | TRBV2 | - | TGTGCCAGCAGGATGACTAGGCAAGAGACCCAGTACTTC | CASRMTRQETQYF
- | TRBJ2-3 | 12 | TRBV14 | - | TGTGCCAGCAGCCCCTATAGCCTAACGCAGTATTTT | CASSPYSLTQYF
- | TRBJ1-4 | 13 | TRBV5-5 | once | TGTGCCAGCAGCTTGGCTACACGGGAAAAACTGTTTTTT | CASSLATREKLFF
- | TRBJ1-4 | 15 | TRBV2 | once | TGTGCCAGCAGTGACCGACAACTACCCGGTGAAAAACTGTTTTTT | CASSDRQLPGEKLFF
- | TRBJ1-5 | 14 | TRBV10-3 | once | TGTGCCACCGCCGGACAGATAGTCAATCAGCCCCAGCATTTT | CATAGQIVNQPQHF
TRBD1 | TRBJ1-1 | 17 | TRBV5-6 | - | TGTGCCAGCAGCCTGGGACAGGGGTTCTTCGGGAACACTGAAGCTTTCTTT | CASSLGQGFFGNTEAFF
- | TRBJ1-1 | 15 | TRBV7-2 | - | TGTGCCAGCAGCCCGCGGAGAGGACATAACACTGAAGCTTTCTTT | CASSPRRGHNTEAFF
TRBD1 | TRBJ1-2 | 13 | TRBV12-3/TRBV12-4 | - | TGTGCCAGCAGAACGGACAGGAGCTATGGCTACACCTTC | CASRTDRSYGYTF
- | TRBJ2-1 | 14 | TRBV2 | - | TGTGCCAGCAGTGTGCCGGGGCAGGGGGGTGAGCAGTTCTTC | CASSVPGQGGEQFF
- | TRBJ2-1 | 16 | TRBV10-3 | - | TGTGCCATCAGTGAGTTCGCGCTTAGCTCCTACAATGAGCAGTTCTTC | CAISEFALSSYNEQFF